The 9 T cell receptor beta chains below come from one sample, sequenced in a study of vaccination and CD4 T cells after COVID-19. For these receptors, no antigen is known. This sample's treatment: approximately 9-day PBMC culture with coronavirus spike peptide pools or control peptides (ViraFEST assay). With the Oncomine TCR Beta short-read assay, DNA from cultured CD4+ T cells was sequenced. TCRdb itself ran the PCR reads through MiXCR, one entry per CDR3 protein. The data contain 9,000 to 15,000 distinct CDR3 sequences, around two fifths of them singletons. Specimen: cultured CD4+ T cells from blood. These receptors were collected from a human donor with COVID-19.

The chain combines TRBV20-1 with TRBJ2-7; weak D call: TRBD1 (5 bases). Per germline, CDR1 DFQATT and CDR2 SNEGSKA (reference sequence). Trimming shortened V by 0 bases and J by 0 bases, and 12 bases separated the two germline ends. The CDR3 is 15 residues long. The CDR3 loop reads CSARDRQQSSYEQYF. The CDR3 DNA reads TGCAGTGCTAGAGATAGACAGCAGAGCTCCTACGAGCAGTACTTC.

In its sample, this clonotype was seen once. V and J are TRBV18 and TRBJ2-7; D is ambiguous. The CDR3 contains 16 residues. Germline values: CDR1 KGHSH, CDR2 LQKENI. V lost 0 bases, J lost 0 bases, and 12 bases lay in between. The CDR3 spells CASSPPARSNSYEQYF. As DNA, the CDR3 is TGTGCCAGCTCACCACCGGCCAGATCGAACTCCTACGAGCAGTACTTC.

This clonotype has only a few counts. The chain employs TRBV7-9 and TRBJ1-2; D is possibly TRBD1 (6 bases). V was trimmed by 5 bases and J by 0 bases, leaving 13 bases between them. Germline V lookup: CDR1 SEHNR, CDR2 FQNEAQ (reference sequence). This CDR3 is built from 15 residues. The CDR3 DNA sequence: TGTGCCAGCAGCCCACAGGGCCTTACTAACTATGGCTACACCTTC. This encodes CASSPQGLTNYGYTF.

V gene TRBV27 combines with J gene TRBJ1-2, with a possible D match to TRBD1 (5 bases). Trimming left V 5 bases short and J 8 bases short, with 18 bases between. Per germline, CDR1 MNHEY and CDR2 SMNVEV (reference sequence). This CDR3 region has 14 residues. The CDR3 region has the DNA TGTGCCAGCAGTCCGGAGACAGTGTCGCAAGGCTACACCTTC. This sequence encodes CASSPETVSQGYTF.

This clonotype was seen a handful of times. This sequence joins TRBV20-1 and TRBJ2-3, with 10 nucleotides matching TRBD2. CDR1 and CDR2 from the germline V gene are DFQATT and SNEGSKA (reference sequence). This CDR3 has 16 amino acids. V dropped 1 base and J dropped 4; count of bases not matched to a gene: 8. Here the CDR3 reads CSARAGTSAGADTQYF. The DNA for the CDR3 is TGCAGTGCTAGAGCCGGGACTAGCGCCGGCGCAGATACGCAGTATTTT.

In this sample, this clonotype turned up a few times. The rearrangement joins TRBV10-1 to TRBJ1-6; TRBD1 is a possible D gene (5 bases). Trimming left V 3 bases short and J 10 bases short, with 10 bases between. Per the germline V gene, CDR1 is WNHNN and CDR2 is SYGVQD (reference sequence). The CDR3 has 13 residues. The CDR3 DNA is TGCGCCAGCAGTGATGGCAGGGAGTCACCCCTCCACTTT. Amino acid sequence: CASSDGRESPLHF.

V gene TRBV6-1 combines with J gene TRBJ1-5, with 9 bases matching TRBD1. CDR1 and CDR2 (germline): MNHNS, SASEGT. The length of the CDR3 is 16 residues. J was trimmed by 7 bases and V by 4 bases; bases with no gene match: 11. CDR3 in amino acids: CASSGGGTGTYQPQHF. The CDR3 DNA follows: TGTGCCAGCAGTGGAGGAGGGACAGGGACCTACCAGCCCCAGCATTTT.

The J gene is TRBJ2-1, the V gene TRBV24-1; 10 positions match TRBD1. After removal of 9 bases from V and 2 bases from J, the junction contained 9 bases not matched to a gene. Per the germline V gene, CDR1 is KGHDR and CDR2 is SFDVKD. The length of the CDR3 is 16 residues. In nucleotides, the CDR3 is TGTGCCACCTCGACAGGGGGCCTGGCGGCCTACAATGAGCAGTTCTTC. This translates into CATSTGGLAAYNEQFF.

This sequence joins TRBV6-1 and TRBJ1-5; D unclear. The CDR3 contains 14 residues. With 3 bases removed from V and 3 bases from J, the gap between germline ends came to 9 bases. Per the germline V gene, CDR1 is MNHNS and CDR2 is SASEGT. This chain's CDR3 is CASSDQGYNQPQHF. CDR3 coding DNA: TGTGCCAGCAGTGACCAAGGATACAATCAGCCCCAGCATTTT.